The 31 T cell receptor beta chains listed next were all sequenced from one sample in a study of T cells in localized non-small cell lung cancer. Method: immunoSEQ multiplex PCR; TCRdb's copy keeps in-frame clones and lacks some. The sample shows 1,500 or so clones, 20% of them seen only once. Sequencing was performed on lung tumor tissue, taken before any cancer treatment. These receptors all stem from a man between 40 and 70 years old with stage III lung adenocarcinoma.

V and J are TRBV11-3 and TRBJ2-1; D is possibly TRBD2 (5 bases). V dropped 1 base and J dropped 5 bases, with 12 bases sitting between them. Germline V lookup: CDR1 SGHNT, CDR2 YENEEA. The CDR3 runs 15 residues. The DNA for the CDR3 is TGTGCCAGCAGCTTAGGCGTAGCGCCTGACAATGAGCAGTTCTTC. Protein sequence: CASSLGVAPDNEQFF.

This clone was observed a handful of times. The chain is built from TRBV28 and TRBJ1-2, with 7 nucleotides matching TRBD1. With V trimmed by 8 bases and J by 3 bases, 6 bases remained unmatched. This CDR3 spans 13 amino acids. CDR1 MDHEN and CDR2 SYDVKM come from the germline V gene. CDR3 sequence: CASLDRADYGYTF. DNA for the CDR3: TGTGCCAGCCTTGACAGGGCGGACTATGGCTACACCTTC.

The V and J genes are TRBV15 and TRBJ2-1; the match to TRBD2 covers 7 bases. The V gene's germline CDR1 is LNHNV and CDR2 YYDKDF (reference sequence). The CDR3 runs 15 residues. V dropped 1 base and J dropped 4; count of bases not matched to a gene: 4. The CDR3 sequence is CATSRVSAGYNEQFF. DNA of the CDR3: TGTGCCACCAGCAGAGTATCAGCGGGATACAATGAGCAGTTCTTC.

The chain couples TRBV14 to TRBJ2-7, with 10 bases identical to TRBD2. The trim removed 6 bases at V and 5 bases at J, leaving 7 bases unmatched. CDR1 is SGHDN and CDR2 is FVKESK in the germline V gene. This CDR3 has 14 residues. The CDR3 bases are TGTGCCAGCAGGGGTAGCGGGAGGCGGAACGAGCAGTACTTC. Translating it yields CASRGSGRRNEQYF.

CDR3 DNA: TGTGCCAGCAGTCCATCCGGGACAGGCAATAATGAAAAACTGTTTTTT. It translates to CASSPSGTGNNEKLFF. The rearrangement uses TRBV28 and TRBJ1-4; 8 nucleotides align to TRBD1. CDR1 and CDR2 (germline): MDHEN, SYDVKM. The CDR3 extends over 16 amino acids. J lost 4 bases, V lost 5 bases, and 9 bases had no gene match.

This clone is termed medium-sized. This chain uses TRBV9 with TRBJ1-1; TRBD1 is a possible D gene (5 bases). This CDR3 has 14 amino acids. Trimming took off 0 bases at V and 6 bases at J, with 12 bases between the two ends. The germline gives CDR1 SGDLS, CDR2 YYNGEE. The CDR3 DNA reads as TGTGCCAGCAGCGTAGCTGGGTGGGGCCCTGAAGCTTTCTTT. Encoded protein: CASSVAGWGPEAFF.

This clone is termed medium-sized. CDR3 region: CASSQENSGRTNEKLFF. DNA for the CDR3: TGCGCCAGCAGCCAAGAGAATTCGGGGCGGACTAATGAAAAACTGTTTTTT. This rearrangement joins TRBV1 to TRBJ1-4. TRBV1 is deemed a pseudogene. The CDR3 runs to 17 residues.

The rearrangement links TRBV30 to TRBJ2-2; the D is unclear. The CDR3 has 11 amino acids. Per germline, CDR1 GTSNPN and CDR2 SVGIG (reference sequence). Trimming shortened V by 2 bases and J by 7 bases, and 5 bases separated the two germline ends. CDR3 DNA sequence: TGTGCCTGGAGTTGGGGCGGGGAGCTGTTTTTT. This encodes CAWSWGGELFF.

The chain recombines TRBV29-1 with TRBJ1-1, with no clear D. The CDR3 is made up of 13 amino acids. CDR1 is SQVTM, CDR2 ANQGSEA, per germline. V was cut by 0 bases and J by 3 bases, with 8 bases left in between. The CDR3 bases are TGCAGCGTTGAAGAGCCCCGGGACACTGAAGCTTTCTTT. This translates into CSVEEPRDTEAFF.

Remarks on this clone: Mismatch with germline at one junction end may stem from a read error. The chain carries TRBV19 and TRBJ1-2; D is perhaps TRBD1 (5 bases). Germline-derived CDR1 and CDR2 are LNHDA and SQIVND (reference sequence). The CDR3 has 14 residues. The CDR3 coding sequence is TGTGCCAGTAGTACGTATGACAGCCGTTTGCGGCTCGCCTTC. Translated, it gives CASSTYDSRLRLAF.

The rearrangement links TRBV19 to TRBJ1-4; 8 positions agree with TRBD1. This CDR3 region has 15 residues. Unmatched junction bases numbered 1, after V lost 4 bases and J lost 0 bases. Germline CDR1 reads LNHDA; CDR2 reads SQIVND (reference sequence). For the CDR3, the DNA is TGTGCCAGTAGTACGGGACAGGCAACTAATGAAAAACTGTTTTTT. As protein: CASSTGQATNEKLFF.

This clone was picked up a small number of times. The chain has TRBV29-1 and TRBJ1-1; 9 nucleotides agree with TRBD1. Germline V lookup: CDR1 SQVTM, CDR2 ANQGSEA. Trimming removed 7 bases from V and 1 base from J; junction bases left unmatched: 4. This CDR3 is 13 amino acids long. This CDR3 is CSGWGQGNTEAFF. CDR3 DNA sequence: TGCAGCGGTTGGGGACAGGGGAACACTGAAGCTTTCTTT.

This clone was counted a few times. This chain connects TRBV28 to TRBJ2-1; 10 nucleotides align to TRBD2. V lost 2 bases and J lost 9; bases outside the gene matches: 4. The CDR3 consists of 14 residues. Germline V lookup: CDR1 MDHEN, CDR2 SYDVKM. The CDR3 here is CASSLSGRAGEQFF. In DNA, the CDR3 is TGTGCCAGCAGTTTAAGCGGGAGGGCCGGTGAGCAGTTCTTC.

This sequence joins TRBV5-1 and TRBJ2-5; 9 bases are a match to TRBD2. This CDR3 contains 16 residues. Trimming took 0 bases from V and 5 from J; bases not matched to a gene: 8. Germline V gene data show CDR1 as SGHRS and CDR2 as YFSETQ. CDR3 in DNA: TGCGCCAGCAGCTTGGAAGCTAGCGGGATGGCGGAGACCCAGTACTTC. Translation gives CASSLEASGMAETQYF. Based on the CDR3 plus reference TRBV5-1 and TRBJ2-5, the full variable domain is KAGVTQTPRYLIKTRGQQVTLSCSPISGHRSVSWYQQTPGQGLQFLFEYFSETQRNKGNFPGRFSGRQFSNSRSEMNVSTLELGDSALYLCASSLEASGMAETQYFGPGTRLLVL.

The chain is built from TRBV14 and TRBJ1-2; a weak D match, TRBD1 (5 bases). The germline V gene has CDR1 SGHDN and CDR2 FVKESK. V lost 0 bases to trimming and J lost 8 bases, with 10 bases between them. The CDR3 loop spans 13 amino acids. For the CDR3, the DNA is TGTGCCAGCAGCCAAGAGGAGGGGTACGGCTACACCTTC. Amino acid sequence: CASSQEEGYGYTF.

In its sample, this clone is medium-sized. This chain connects TRBV11-3 to TRBJ2-7; D is perhaps TRBD2 (7 bases). The V end lost 4 bases, the J end lost 6 bases, and 16 bases lay between the germline ends. The CDR3 sequence is 14 residues long. Germline CDR1 and CDR2: SGHNT and YENEEA. The CDR3 reads CASSSSPGGREQYF. In DNA, the CDR3 is TGTGCCAGCAGCTCCAGCCCCGGGGGGCGCGAGCAGTACTTC.

The genes are TRBV9 and TRBJ2-5, with 11 bases matching TRBD2. This CDR3 region has 17 residues. J gave up 4 bases and V 5 bases, and 13 bases lay outside the gene matches. Germline V gene data show CDR1 as SGDLS and CDR2 as YYNGEE. In DNA form, the CDR3 reads TGTGCCAGCAGTGATCCGCTTAGCGGGGGGGCTCGAGAGACCCAGTACTTC. Protein: CASSDPLSGGARETQYF.

The V call is TRBV28, the J call TRBJ2-7, with 14 bases lining up with TRBD2. CDR1 is MDHEN and CDR2 is SYDVKM in the germline V gene. CDR3 length: 15 residues. V lost 6 bases and J lost 2; bases outside the gene matches: 3. CDR3 DNA: TGTGCCAGCAGGACGACTAGCGGGAGGGCCTACGAGCAGTACTTC. Translation gives CASRTTSGRAYEQYF.

The chain has TRBV19 and TRBJ2-1, with D unresolved. Trimming stripped 1 base from V and 10 bases from J, with 11 bases between. The CDR3 has 13 residues. Germline values: CDR1 LNHDA, CDR2 SQIVND (reference sequence). The CDR3 reads CASSIAVHLEQFF. The CDR3 DNA reads TGTGCCAGTAGTATAGCGGTCCACCTGGAGCAGTTCTTC.

This clone has a single count. CDR3 coding DNA: TGCGCCAGCAGCCTACTTGGACAGATAACAGATACGCAGTATTTT. Translation gives CASSLLGQITDTQYF. The rearrangement links TRBV5-1 to TRBJ2-3; D is possibly TRBD1 (6 bases). This CDR3 region has 15 residues. With 4 bases removed from V and 3 bases from J, the gap between germline ends came to 15 bases. Germline V gene data show CDR1 as SGHRS and CDR2 as YFSETQ.

The chain recombines TRBV11-3 with TRBJ2-3, with D perhaps TRBD1 or TRBD2 (5 bases each). Germline V gene sequence: CDR1 SGHNT, CDR2 YENEEA. CDR3 length equals 14 residues. V lost 8 bases and J 0 bases, leaving 12 bases between the germline ends. The CDR3 reads CASGWGFSTDTQYF. CDR3 nucleotide sequence: TGTGCCAGCGGGTGGGGGTTTAGCACAGATACGCAGTATTTT.

The chain uses TRBV23-1 and TRBJ2-7, with D tentatively TRBD2 (5 bases). TRBV23-1 is an ORF, and what it does is uncertain. V lost 6 bases and J 6 bases, leaving 15 bases between the germline ends. This CDR3 has 13 amino acids. The CDR3 protein is CASSLVDWREQYF. DNA of the CDR3: TGCGCCAGCAGCTTGGTGGACTGGCGCGAGCAGTACTTC.

This clone was seen a few times. V is TRBV11-3 and J is TRBJ1-2; D is undetermined. Germline values: CDR1 SGHNT, CDR2 YENEEA. The V and J ends lost 5 bases and 8 bases respectively, with 18 bases between them. The CDR3 has 14 amino acids. The CDR3 sequence: CASSRGGVFDGYTF. DNA of the CDR3: TGTGCCAGCAGCCGGGGAGGCGTTTTCGACGGCTACACCTTC.

This clone appeared a few times. The chain carries TRBV10-2 and TRBJ2-1; 7 positions agree with TRBD1. Germline CDR1 is WSHSY and CDR2 is SAAADI. V trimming: 6 bases; J trimming: 6 bases; junction bases outside the gene matches: 8. This CDR3 is built from 14 residues. This CDR3 is CASRKEGAINEQFF. For the CDR3, the DNA is TGCGCCAGCAGGAAAGAGGGGGCGATCAATGAGCAGTTCTTC.

The chain carries TRBV7-5 and TRBJ2-3. TRBV7-5 is given as a pseudogene. The CDR3 length is 14 residues. CDR3 region: CASSVTGRLDTQYF. CDR3 DNA: TGTGCCAGCAGTGTAACGGGCAGGTTAGATACGCAGTATTTT.

J is TRBJ2-6 and V is TRBV18; tentatively, D is TRBD1 or TRBD2 (7 bases each). CDR1 KGHSH and CDR2 LQKENI come from the germline V gene. With 4 bases removed from V and 4 bases from J, the gap between germline ends came to 17 bases. This CDR3 has 17 amino acids. The CDR3 DNA reads as TGTGCCAGCTCACAGCGGGACAGCGTGGCAGGGGCCAACGTCCTGACTTTC. It encodes CASSQRDSVAGANVLTF. The complete variable domain, with remaining parts taken from reference TRBV18 and TRBJ2-6, reads NAGVMQNPRHLVRRRGQEARLRCSPMKGHSHVYWYRQLPEEGLKFMVYLQKENIIDESGMPKERFSAEFPKEGPSILRIQQVVRGDSAAYFCASSQRDSVAGANVLTFGAGSRLTVL.

This clone ranks as medium-sized. The chain couples TRBV9 to TRBJ2-7; TRBD2 agrees at 13 bases. This CDR3 spans 16 amino acids. The germline gives CDR1 SGDLS, CDR2 YYNGEE. Unmatched junction bases numbered 3, after V lost 0 bases and J lost 3 bases. CDR3 sequence: CASSVGLAGGIYEQYF. In DNA form, the CDR3 reads TGTGCCAGCAGCGTAGGACTAGCGGGAGGAATCTACGAGCAGTACTTC.

In this sample, this clone turned up a few times. In nucleotides, the CDR3 is TGTGCCATCAGTTTGGACAGGGCGGGGGAGCAGTACTTC. The encoded protein is CAISLDRAGEQYF. The chain is built from TRBV10-3 and TRBJ2-7, with 8 bases that match TRBD1. Germline V gives CDR1 ENHRY, CDR2 SYGVKD. This CDR3 contains 13 residues. The V and J ends lost 5 bases and 7 bases, in that order; junction bases with no gene match: 7.

This clone was seen a few times. The V and J genes are TRBV28 and TRBJ1-5; D not resolved. The V gene's germline CDR1 is MDHEN and CDR2 SYDVKM. The CDR3 covers 15 residues. Trimming cost V 7 bases and J 0 bases, with 13 bases left between them. CDR3: CASNKRTGSNQPQHF. CDR3 sequence (DNA): TGTGCCAGCAATAAACGGACGGGTAGCAATCAGCCCCAGCATTTT. Drawing the rest from reference TRBV28 and TRBJ1-5, the complete variable domain is DVKVTQSSRYLVKRTGEKVFLECVQDMDHENMFWYRQDPGLGLRLIYFSYDVKMKEKGDIPEGYSVSREKKERFSLILESASTNQTSMYLCASNKRTGSNQPQHFGDGTRLSIL.

The chain links TRBV25-1 to TRBJ1-2; perhaps TRBD1 as D (5 bases). The CDR3 runs 15 residues. V was trimmed by 4 bases and J by 2 bases, leaving 14 bases between them. Germline V gene lookup returns CDR1 MGHDK and CDR2 SYGVNS. CDR3 coding DNA: TGTGCCAGCAGTGGGGGGACTAACCAAAACTATGGCTACACCTTC. Amino acids: CASSGGTNQNYGYTF.

In this sample, this clone turned up a few times. The chain carries TRBV11-3 and TRBJ2-7; 9 bases align to TRBD2. Losses at the gene ends were 1 base for V and 3 bases for J; bases not matched to a gene: 4. Germline V gene data show CDR1 as SGHNT and CDR2 as YENEEA. This CDR3 contains 15 residues. The CDR3 sequence: CASSLGSGSLYEQYF. The CDR3 DNA reads TGTGCCAGCAGCTTAGGTAGCGGGAGCCTCTACGAGCAGTACTTC.